Listed below are T cell receptor beta chains from one sample, sequenced in a study of PD-1 blockade in mismatch repair-deficient tumors. Profiling relied on immunoSEQ multiplex PCR, and the TCRdb table lists in-frame clones only, not all of them. Among about 120,000 clones listed, about 83% were seen once. Material: peripheral blood, obtained approximately 64 weeks after starting pembrolizumab. These receptors were obtained from an adult with mismatch repair-deficient cancer. Each CDR3 is given with its conserved first and last residue. D genes are given only for firm matches. Not every row has a clone size; where given, it reads once, few, many or a size class.

TGTGCCAGCAGCGGGACCGGGACAGGCAAAAACATTCAGTACTTC | CASSGTGTGKNIQYF | TRBJ2-4 | TRBV7-9 | TRBD1 | -
TGTGCCAGCAGCTTGACCGCACGGGATACAAATACGCAGTATTTT | CASSLTARDTNTQYF | TRBJ2-3 | TRBV5-4 | - | -
TGTGCCAGCAGCGTAAGCAGGGACACCGGGGAGCTGTTTTTT | CASSVSRDTGELFF | TRBJ2-2 | TRBV11-3 | - | -
TGTGCCAGCAGCCGACGACACCCGAACACTGAAGCTTTCTTT | CASSRRHPNTEAFF | TRBJ1-1 | TRBV5-6 | - | -
TGTGCCAGCAGCTTATTTCAGGGCTACGAGCAGTACTTC | CASSLFQGYEQYF | TRBJ2-7 | TRBV11-3 | - | -
TGTGCCAGCAGCTCCATGGGGTCCCAAGAGACCCAGTACTTC | CASSSMGSQETQYF | TRBJ2-5 | TRBV13 | - | -
TGTGCCAGCAGCCCCTTCGGAAGACAGGCTAGCACCGGGGAGCTGTTTTTT | CASSPFGRQASTGELFF | TRBJ2-2 | TRBV5-8 | - | -
TGTGCCAGCAGCTTAAAGCGGGGTGGAAACACCATATATTTT | CASSLKRGGNTIYF | TRBJ1-3 | TRBV7-2 | - | once
TGTGCCAGCAGCACCCGACGAACCTCCGAACAGGGGGCACATGAGCAGTTCTTC | CASSTRRTSEQGAHEQFF | TRBJ2-1 | TRBV7-2 | TRBD1 | once
TGTGCCAGCCGAATCCAACAGGGGGCTGGTAATCAGCCCCAGCATTTT | CASRIQQGAGNQPQHF | TRBJ1-5 | TRBV28 | TRBD1 | -
TGTGCCAGCAGTGACCCGTTAGGGGGAGGCACTGAAGCTTTCTTT | CASSDPLGGGTEAFF | TRBJ1-1 | TRBV2 | - | -
TGCAGCGTAGCGGGAGGGCCCGGGGAGACCCAGTACTTC | CSVAGGPGETQYF | TRBJ2-5 | TRBV29-1 | TRBD2 | -
TGTGCCAGCAGCTTGGCGCCAGGGGAGGTCCACGAGCAGTACTTC | CASSLAPGEVHEQYF | TRBJ2-7 | TRBV5-8 | - | -
TGTGCCAGCAGCGGGGGAAGCTCCTACAATGAGCAGTTCTTC | CASSGGSSYNEQFF | TRBJ2-1 | TRBV7-9 | - | -
TGTGCCAGCAGTTACTCGATGGGAAACACTGAAGCTTTCTTT | CASSYSMGNTEAFF | TRBJ1-1 | TRBV6-5 | - | -
TGTGCCAGCAGCGCCGACGTACAATATGGCTACACCTTC | CASSADVQYGYTF | TRBJ1-2 | TRBV7-8 | - | -
TGTGCCAGCAGCCGGACAGAAATTCAGCCCCAGCATTTT | CASSRTEIQPQHF | TRBJ1-5 | TRBV6-5 | - | -
TGTGCCAGCAGCTTAAATGGTCTCGGAAACACCATATATTTT | CASSLNGLGNTIYF | TRBJ1-3 | TRBV7-2 | - | -
TGTGCCAGCAGCCAAGGGGACGGAGCTTTCTTT | CASSQGDGAFF | TRBJ1-1 | TRBV4-2 | - | -
TGTGCCAGTAGCCGGGACAGTACAACAGATACGCAGTATTTT | CASSRDSTTDTQYF | TRBJ2-3 | TRBV28 | TRBD1 | few
TGTGCCAGCTCACCCGTTCAGGGGGCTACTGAAGCTTTCTTT | CASSPVQGATEAFF | TRBJ1-1 | TRBV18 | TRBD1 | -
TGTGCCAGCAGCTTAGGTATAGATCTAGCGCCCACCTACGAGCAGTACTTC | CASSLGIDLAPTYEQYF | TRBJ2-7 | TRBV7-8 | - | -
TGTGCTAGTAGAAGCAGGATTGATACCGGGGAGCTGTTTTTT | CASRSRIDTGELFF | TRBJ2-2 | TRBV12-5 | - | -
TGCGCCAGCAGTCGGTCCCTTAGCGGCCGCTCCTACAATGAGCAGTTCTTC | CASSRSLSGRSYNEQFF | TRBJ2-1 | TRBV5-1 | - | once
TGTGCCAGTAACCCCTCAGCGGGAGCGAACGGGGAGCTGTTTTTT | CASNPSAGANGELFF | TRBJ2-2 | TRBV19 | TRBD2 | -
TGTGCCACCAGCAGAGATCGGGGCACGATCTATGGCTACACCTTC | CATSRDRGTIYGYTF | TRBJ1-2 | TRBV15 | - | few
TGTGCCAGCAGTCGGGACACTGGAAACACCATATATTTT | CASSRDTGNTIYF | TRBJ1-3 | TRBV2 | - | -
TGTGCCAGCAGTGATTCTACAGGCTCCTACGAGCAGTACTTC | CASSDSTGSYEQYF | TRBJ2-7 | TRBV2 | - | few
TGTGCCAGCAGCCAATCGGGTGGGGTCACTGAAGCTTTCTTT | CASSQSGGVTEAFF | TRBJ1-1 | TRBV16 | - | -
TGTGCCAGCAGCGTCTCGTCCGGGACAGATACGCAGTATTTT | CASSVSSGTDTQYF | TRBJ2-3 | TRBV11-3 | - | -
TGTGCCAGCACCCTGGGAAACTTGAACACTGAAGCTTTCTTT | CASTLGNLNTEAFF | TRBJ1-1 | TRBV6-5 | - | -
TGCGCCAGCAGCTTGAGGGACAGGGATGGGACCCAGTACTTC | CASSLRDRDGTQYF | TRBJ2-5 | TRBV5-1 | TRBD1 | -
TGTGCCAGCTCACCACTCCAGGCAGAGGGTGGTGACACCATATATTTT | CASSPLQAEGGDTIYF | TRBJ1-3 | TRBV18 | - | -
TGCGCCAGCAGCCCCTCGGGGTTGGCCTACGAGCAGTACTTC | CASSPSGLAYEQYF | TRBJ2-7 | TRBV5-1 | - | -
TGTGCCAGCAGGACCACGGGGCGGGAAGATGAAGAGACCCAGTACTTC | CASRTTGREDEETQYF | TRBJ2-5 | TRBV11-2 | - | -
TGTGCCAGCAGCGTGGGGTCAGGAGACTACGAGCAGTACTTC | CASSVGSGDYEQYF | TRBJ2-7 | TRBV9 | - | once
TGTGCCAGCAGTTACTTACATGGGGCCAACGTCCTGACTTTC | CASSYLHGANVLTF | TRBJ2-6 | TRBV6-5 | - | -
TGTGCCAGCAAGGGACTAGCGGGAGTCAATGAGCAGTTCTTC | CASKGLAGVNEQFF | TRBJ2-1 | TRBV2 | TRBD2 | -
TGTGCCAGCAGCATCAGGGGGCACGGCTATGGCTACACCTTC | CASSIRGHGYGYTF | TRBJ1-2 | TRBV6-1 | TRBD1 | -
TGTGCCAGCAGCAAAGGGGGACAAGCTCAGCCCCAGCATTTT | CASSKGGQAQPQHF | TRBJ1-5 | TRBV7-2 | - | few
TGTGCTGAGAGAGGCGGTTACAATGAGCAGTTCTTC | CAERGGYNEQFF | TRBJ2-1 | TRBV7-6 | - | -
TGTGCCAGCAGCGACGTAATCTCGGGAAAAACTAATGAAAAACTGTTTTTT | CASSDVISGKTNEKLFF | TRBJ1-4 | TRBV7-9 | - | -
TGTGCCAGTAGTTCACTGGGGGCACAAGAGACCCAGTACTTC | CASSSLGAQETQYF | TRBJ2-5 | TRBV19 | - | -
TGTGCCAGCAGTGAACAAAATTGGACAGGGGAAAAGTTCTTC | CASSEQNWTGEKFF | TRBJ2-1 | TRBV6-1 | TRBD1 | -
TGTGCCAGCAGCTTGGTGCCTAGCGGACCCTACGAGCAGTACTTC | CASSLVPSGPYEQYF | TRBJ2-7 | TRBV5-6 | TRBD2 | -
TGTGCCAGCAGCTTAGCATCCGGGAATGAGCAGTTCTTC | CASSLASGNEQFF | TRBJ2-1 | TRBV7-2 | - | -
TGCGCCAGCAGCTTGGAACAGCGGGAGAGCGATGAGCAGTTCTTC | CASSLEQRESDEQFF | TRBJ2-1 | TRBV5-1 | TRBD2 | -
TGTGCCAGCAGCCTTCAAAGCCAAGAGACCCAGTACTTC | CASSLQSQETQYF | TRBJ2-5 | TRBV11-3 | - | -
TGTGCCAGCTCACCACCGGCAGCGGCAAGTCCCTACGAGCAGTACTTC | CASSPPAAASPYEQYF | TRBJ2-7 | TRBV18 | - | -
TGTGCCAGCAGCGTGGGACAGCACACCGGGGAGCTGTTTTTT | CASSVGQHTGELFF | TRBJ2-2 | TRBV7-2 | TRBD1 | -
TGTGCCAGTAGTATAGATCTTGGGTCCGAAGCGGGTATGTACAATGAGCAGTTCTTC | CASSIDLGSEAGMYNEQFF | TRBJ2-1 | TRBV19 | - | -
TGTGCCAGCAGCACATCAGGTGGCACAGATACGCAGTATTTT | CASSTSGGTDTQYF | TRBJ2-3 | TRBV7-9 | - | -
TGTGCCAGCAGTAGCACTAGCGGGAGGGACACCGGGGAGCTGTTTTTT | CASSSTSGRDTGELFF | TRBJ2-2 | TRBV28 | TRBD2 | -